These T cell receptor beta chains were read from a single sample in a study of glioma-infiltrating T cells. TCRdb redid the calling of the multiplex PCR reads with MiXCR, one entry per CDR3 protein. The sample lists fewer than 500,000 distinct CDR3 sequences, roughly two fifths occurring once. Sequenced sample: glioma tissue, nonneoplastic brain tissue, or PBMCs (not recorded which). Receptors were obtained from a human donor with low-grade glioma or glioblastoma, undergoing nonglioma brain surgery, or in good health (not recorded which). Both conserved end residues are part of each CDR3. Each record gives: V gene, clone size, J gene, D gene, CDR3 protein, CDR3 DNA. A D gene is named only where the DNA matches it firmly. A clone size is listed for some rows: how often the clone was seen (once, few, many), or a class if it is expanded.

TRBV28	few	TRBJ2-7	TRBD2	CASRTSGEPYEQYF	TGTGCCAGCAGAACTAGCGGGGAACCCTACGAGCAGTACTTC
TRBV19	-	TRBJ2-5	TRBD2	CASRKSSGKETQYF	TGTGCCAGTAGAAAATCTAGCGGGAAAGAGACCCAGTACTTC
TRBV6-1	-	TRBJ2-6	-	CASTLGGPGANVLTF	TGTGCCAGCACCCTGGGGGGCCCCGGGGCCAACGTCCTGACTTTC
TRBV28	-	TRBJ2-5	-	CASRTDRIETQYF	TGTGCCAGCAGGACTGACAGGATCGAGACCCAGTACTTC
TRBV6-2/TRBV6-3	-	TRBJ1-1	-	CASSYSIFGPREAFF	TGTGCCAGCAGTTACTCAATTTTCGGACCTCGTGAAGCTTTCTTT
TRBV7-9	-	TRBJ2-7	TRBD2	CASSVSGGYEQYF	TGTGCCAGCAGCGTGAGCGGGGGCTACGAGCAGTACTTC
TRBV28	-	TRBJ2-2	-	CASLTISTGELFF	TGTGCCAGCCTGACTATAAGTACCGGGGAGCTGTTTTTT
TRBV6-2/TRBV6-3	-	TRBJ2-7	-	CASSYDYYEQYF	TGTGCCAGCAGTTACGACTACTACGAGCAGTACTTC
TRBV7-9	-	TRBJ2-7	-	CASSLEAIYGQYF	TGTGCCAGCAGCTTAGAGGCCATCTACGGGCAGTACTTC
TRBV7-6	-	TRBJ2-1	TRBD2	CASSFSGGVGNEQFF	TGTGCCAGCAGCTTTAGCGGGGGGGTTGGGAATGAGCAGTTCTTC
TRBV28	-	TRBJ2-7	-	CASSFPQERILVGGSYEQYF	TGTGCCAGCAGTTTCCCCCAGGAGAGAATACTAGTGGGGGGCTCCTACGAGCAGTACTTC
TRBV19	-	TRBJ1-5	TRBD1	CASSWGQGNNQPQHF	TGTGCCAGTAGTTGGGGACAGGGTAACAATCAGCCCCAGCATTTT
TRBV20-1	-	TRBJ2-1	TRBD2	CSASPGTSRNEQFF	TGCAGTGCTAGCCCCGGGACTAGCAGGAATGAGCAGTTCTTC
TRBV7-9	-	TRBJ2-7	-	CASSLGELPRRYEQYF	TGTGCCAGCAGCTTAGGAGAACTCCCCCGAAGGTACGAGCAGTACTTC
TRBV28	many	TRBJ1-3	-	CASSLVGTSGNTIYF	TGTGCCAGCAGTTTGGTAGGGACATCTGGAAACACCATATATTTT
TRBV24-1	-	TRBJ2-1	TRBD2	CATGLAGGGVEQFF	TGTGCCACCGGACTAGCGGGAGGCGGTGTTGAGCAGTTCTTC
TRBV6-5	-	TRBJ2-6	-	CASSYSIYSGANVLTF	TGTGCCAGCAGTTACTCGATTTATTCTGGGGCCAACGTCCTGACTTTC
TRBV19	-	TRBJ2-5	-	CASSIVPRETQYF	TGTGCCAGTAGTATAGTGCCCCGAGAGACCCAGTACTTC
TRBV27	few	TRBJ2-5	-	CASSSMQQVRQETQYF	TGTGCCAGCAGTTCAATGCAACAGGTTCGCCAAGAGACCCAGTACTTC
TRBV7-9	few	TRBJ1-4	-	CASSPGTVTTNEKLFF	TGTGCCAGCAGCCCCGGGACCGTCACAACTAATGAAAAACTGTTTTTT
TRBV28	many	TRBJ1-1	-	CASSWGHPSEAFF	TGTGCCAGCAGTTGGGGACACCCCTCTGAAGCTTTCTTT
TRBV20-1	few	TRBJ2-7	TRBD2	CSASPRTSRTYEQYF	TGCAGTGCTAGTCCCCGGACTAGCAGAACCTACGAGCAGTACTTC
TRBV4-1	-	TRBJ2-7	TRBD2	CASSQGEGLAYEQYF	TGCGCCAGCAGCCAAGGTGAGGGACTAGCCTACGAGCAGTACTTC
TRBV7-2	few	TRBJ2-1	-	CASSLGSSWGNEQFF	TGTGCCAGCAGCTTGGGGTCTTCTTGGGGCAATGAGCAGTTCTTC